This T cell receptor beta chain was identified in a study of T cell changes during pregnancy in multiple sclerosis. Sequencing used immunoSEQ multiplex PCR; TCRdb keeps in-frame clones, though not all of them. The data contain around 69,000 clones, roughly 92% of them singletons. This CDR3 is built from 16 residues. In germline, CDR1 is SGHDN, CDR2 FVKESK. J lost 0 bases, V lost 4 bases, and 3 bases had no gene match. The receptor was isolated from a female donor in good health, enrolled as a control in a pregnancy study. The sample in question was peripheral blood, obtained in the third trimester of pregnancy. This chain links TRBV14 with TRBJ1-1; the match to TRBD1 covers 12 bases. In DNA form, the CDR3 reads TGTGCCAGCAGCCGGGACAGGGGGCGACTGAACACTGAAGCTTTCTTT. Amino acid sequence: CASSRDRGRLNTEAFF.